The 24 T cell receptor beta chains reported below all come from one sample, sequenced in a study of cytomegalovirus exposure and HLA in healthy donors. The PCR made use of 60 Vbeta and 13 Jbeta primers. TCRdb's table, derived via immunoSEQ multiplex PCR, lists solely in-frame clones and lacks some. The sample yields 45,000 to 55,000 clones, of which the top ten take up around 26%. Sequencing used PBMCs. These receptors were taken from a man aged 40-50 years in good health and CMV-seropositive.

J is TRBJ1-3 and V is TRBV9; 7 bases fit TRBD1. Germline CDR1 is SGDLS and CDR2 is YYNGEE. The CDR3 is 16 residues long. Trimming at V came to 4 bases and at J to 0 bases, leaving 7 bases not matched to a gene. Here the CDR3 reads CASSLTGPVSGNTIYF. DNA for the CDR3: TGTGCCAGCAGCTTGACAGGGCCTGTCTCTGGAAACACCATATATTTT.

The CDR3 spells CATIHRGDNSPLHF. The DNA of the CDR3 is TGTGCCACCATCCACAGGGGAGATAATTCACCCCTCCACTTT. The chain uses TRBV15 and TRBJ1-6; 7 nucleotides align to TRBD1. V lost 7 bases, J lost 5 bases, and 5 bases stayed unmatched. This CDR3 spans 14 amino acids. Germline CDR1 reads LNHNV; CDR2 reads YYDKDF (reference sequence).

V is TRBV5-3 and J is TRBJ2-1; D is perhaps TRBD2 (5 bases). TRBV5-3 is assigned to the ORF class and has an uncertain function. The V end lost 4 bases, the J end lost 12 bases, and 11 bases lay between the germline ends. CDR3 length: 11 residues. CDR3 region: CARSAGKVQFF. The CDR3 DNA sequence: TGTGCCAGAAGCGCGGGCAAGGTGCAGTTCTTC.

This chain links TRBV6-1 with TRBJ1-4, with 9 bases aligning to TRBD1. V trimming: 7 bases; J trimming: 4 bases; junction bases outside the gene matches: 4. From germline, CDR1 is MNHNS and CDR2 SASEGT. The CDR3 is 14 amino acids. The CDR3, as DNA: TGTGCCAGCACACGGACAGGGGATAATGAAAAACTGTTTTTT. Protein product: CASTRTGDNEKLFF.

V usage is TRBV4-2 and J usage is TRBJ2-7; D unclear. Trimming took 5 bases from V and 5 from J, leaving 10 bases between them. The CDR3 totals 12 residues. Germline lookup yields CDR1 LGHNA and CDR2 YNFKEQ. In DNA, the CDR3 is TGTGCCAGCAGCTTCGGCGAGGACGAGCAGTACTTC. Protein: CASSFGEDEQYF.

The chain employs TRBV6-4 and TRBJ1-1; 9 nucleotides align to TRBD1. CDR1 and CDR2 from the germline V gene are MRHNA and SNTAGT. Losses at the gene ends were 3 bases for V and 4 bases for J; bases not matched to a gene: 3. This CDR3 contains 14 residues. In DNA, the CDR3 is TGTGCCAGCAGTGAAGAGACAGGGGGCACTGAAGCTTTCTTT. Translating gives CASSEETGGTEAFF.

The chain employs TRBV1 and TRBJ2-7; the table's D call, TRBD2, has no DNA check behind it. TRBV1 is reported as a pseudogene. The CDR3 has 16 amino acids. This chain's CDR3 is CTSSQGASGRRYEQYF. In nucleotides, the CDR3 is TGCACCAGCAGCCAAGGGGCTAGCGGGAGACGATACGAGCAGTACTTC.

The chain links TRBV10-3 to TRBJ1-2; D not certain. Germline V CDR1 and CDR2: ENHRY, SYGVKD. V gave up 0 bases and J gave up 8 bases, with 13 bases separating them. CDR3 length: 14 residues. The CDR3 region is CAISESSGSQGYTF. The CDR3 coding sequence is TGTGCCATCAGTGAGTCGTCGGGTTCGCAAGGCTACACCTTC.

V gene TRBV19 combines with J gene TRBJ1-4, with D perhaps matching TRBD1 (5 bases). Germline V gene data show CDR1 as LNHDA and CDR2 as SQIVND (reference sequence). V was trimmed by 4 bases and J by 5 bases, leaving 11 bases between them. CDR3 size: 14 residues. CDR3 protein: CASSTPKGNEKLFF. Here the CDR3 DNA reads TGTGCCAGTAGTACCCCGAAGGGGAATGAAAAACTGTTTTTT.

This sequence joins TRBV10-3 and TRBJ2-5; D remains unclear. Germline-derived CDR1 and CDR2 are ENHRY and SYGVKD. The V gene lost 10 bases and the J gene lost 3 bases, with 15 bases spanning the gap. This CDR3 region has 13 residues. The CDR3 region is CATRGSLEETQYF. The CDR3 nucleotides are TGTGCCACCCGAGGATCTCTAGAAGAGACCCAGTACTTC.

The V and J genes are TRBV6-4 and TRBJ1-2; a weak D match, TRBD1 (5 bases). The germline V gene has CDR1 MRHNA and CDR2 SNTAGT. CDR3 length: 15 residues. V dropped 0 bases and J dropped 8 bases, with 16 bases sitting between them. CDR3 in amino acids: CASSDSRQGRGGYTF. As DNA, the CDR3 is TGTGCCAGCAGTGACTCGAGGCAAGGGAGGGGCGGCTACACCTTC.

The chain employs TRBV19 and TRBJ1-5; D might be TRBD1 (6 bases). The germline V gene has CDR1 LNHDA and CDR2 SQIVND (reference sequence). CDR3 length: 15 amino acids. Trimming shortened V by 4 bases and J by 3 bases, and 13 bases separated the two germline ends. Written as DNA, the CDR3 is TGTGCCAGTAGTAGGACAGCTTGGAACAATCAGCCCCAGCATTTT. Encoded protein: CASSRTAWNNQPQHF.

The chain uses TRBV6-6 and TRBJ2-1; 7 bases align to TRBD1. J was trimmed by 4 bases and V by 11 bases; bases with no gene match: 14. CDR3 length: 15 residues. Germline loops: CDR1 MNHNY, CDR2 SVGAGI (reference sequence). The CDR3 DNA reads as TGTGCCGCCCGACCCCGGGACAGTCAGTACAATGAGCAGTTCTTC. Amino acids: CAARPRDSQYNEQFF.

The chain uses TRBV19 and TRBJ2-1, with D maybe TRBD1 (5 bases). This CDR3 region has 14 residues. Germline CDR1 LNHDA, CDR2 SQIVND (reference sequence). Trimming took 7 bases from V and 4 from J, leaving 14 bases between them. The CDR3 spells CASKKRGRYNEQFF. The CDR3, as DNA: TGTGCCAGTAAGAAAAGGGGAAGGTACAATGAGCAGTTCTTC.

V gene TRBV9 combines with J gene TRBJ2-2, with no clear D. The V and J ends lost 0 bases and 4 bases respectively, with 4 bases between them. From germline, CDR1 is SGDLS and CDR2 YYNGEE. CDR3 length: 13 residues. The CDR3 DNA reads TGTGCCAGCAGCGTAGGTCTCACCGGGGAGCTGTTTTTT. Translation: CASSVGLTGELFF.

The chain combines TRBV7-2 with TRBJ2-3; 8 nucleotides agree with TRBD1. Germline lookup yields CDR1 SGHTA and CDR2 FQGNSA. V shed 4 bases and J 2 bases; nucleotides not matched to a gene: 2. This CDR3 has 14 amino acids. The CDR3, as DNA: TGTGCCAGCAGCTGGGACAGGACCACAGATACGCAGTATTTT. As protein: CASSWDRTTDTQYF.

The V call is TRBV4-3, the J call TRBJ1-6; D gene uncertain. In germline, CDR1 is LGHNA, CDR2 YSLEER. The CDR3 runs to 16 residues. Trimming took 0 bases from V and 5 from J, leaving 11 bases between them. CDR3 DNA: TGCGCCAGCAGCCAAGACCGGACTGCAGATAATTCACCCCTCCACTTT. The encoded protein is CASSQDRTADNSPLHF.

The chain combines TRBV7-2 with TRBJ2-7; 9 positions agree with TRBD1. With 6 bases clipped from V and 6 bases from J, the junction kept 9 bases outside the gene matches. From germline, CDR1 is SGHTA and CDR2 FQGNSA. The CDR3 length is 14 residues. This chain's CDR3 is CASSKPGQGPEQYF. CDR3 coding DNA: TGTGCCAGCAGTAAGCCCGGACAGGGGCCCGAGCAGTACTTC.

This clone is identified as medium-sized (0.01 to 0.1%) from frequency. V is TRBV9 and J is TRBJ2-1; TRBD2 matches at 11 bases. Trimming removed 4 bases from V and 7 bases from J; junction bases left unmatched: 4. The CDR3 runs 14 residues. Germline-derived CDR1 and CDR2 are SGDLS and YYNGEE. The CDR3 loop reads CASSTSGRTNEQFF. CDR3 DNA: TGTGCCAGCAGCACTAGCGGGAGAACAAATGAGCAGTTCTTC.

The chain joins TRBV13 to TRBJ2-7; 8 bases match TRBD2. Per germline, CDR1 PRHDT and CDR2 FYEKMQ (reference sequence). Trimming removed 7 bases from V and 5 bases from J; junction bases left unmatched: 4. The CDR3 spans 12 residues. The CDR3: CASTGGLHEQYF. For the CDR3, the DNA is TGTGCCAGCACGGGAGGGCTCCACGAGCAGTACTTC.

V and J are TRBV6-4 and TRBJ1-1; unclear D gene. The CDR3 contains 12 residues. Trimming took off 4 bases at V and 10 bases at J, with 13 bases between the two ends. The germline CDR1 and CDR2 sequences are MRHNA and SNTAGT. The CDR3 protein is CASSAGGCIAFF. The CDR3 DNA reads as TGTGCCAGCAGTGCGGGAGGTTGTATAGCTTTCTTT.

This rearrangement joins TRBV19 to TRBJ1-4; 7 nucleotides agree with TRBD1. The CDR3 has 14 amino acids. Germline V CDR1 and CDR2: LNHDA, SQIVND (reference sequence). The V segment lost 8 bases and the J segment 9 bases; nucleotides outside the gene matches: 12. The CDR3 coding sequence is TGTGCCAGTGGCCAACAAGGGGGCGGGAAAAAACTGTTTTTT. As protein: CASGQQGGGKKLFF.

The V call is TRBV15, the J call TRBJ2-3; 13 positions match TRBD2. Germline CDR1 LNHNV, CDR2 YYDKDF (reference sequence). Trimming cost V 6 bases and J 2 bases; bases outside gene matches: 11. The CDR3 has 18 residues. CDR3 region: CATRDTSGGAVVTDTQYF. The CDR3 DNA sequence: TGTGCCACCAGGGATACTAGCGGGGGGGCCGTCGTCACAGATACGCAGTATTTT.

This chain links TRBV7-2 with TRBJ1-1; TRBD1 is a possible D gene (6 bases). Germline V gives CDR1 SGHTA, CDR2 FQGNSA. V was pared by 7 bases and J by 1 base, with 13 bases between. There are 14 residues in the CDR3. In DNA, the CDR3 is TGTGCCAGCACCTCGGGGGGGGCGAACACTGAAGCTTTCTTT. This codes for CASTSGGANTEAFF. Drawing the rest from reference TRBV7-2 and TRBJ1-1, the complete variable domain is GAGVSQSPSNKVTEKGKDVELRCDPISGHTALYWYRQSLGQGLEFLIYFQGNSAPDKSGLPSDRFSAERTGGSVSTLTIQRTQQEDSAVYLCASTSGGANTEAFFGQGTRLTVV.